This TCR beta chain was observed in a study of sequential checkpoint blockade in melanoma. Study overall: Patients were randomized 1:1 to nivolumab-then-ipilimumab or ipilimumab-then-nivolumab first-line. DNA from some 84 pretreatment tumor samples underwent TCRβ immunosequencing. Matched biopsies came pretreatment and at week 13 for some 22 patients.

As regards this clone: Its target is unknown.

The study's findings and limits: Rising tumor T-cell fraction and clonality meant about 30 times likelier benefit.

Measured with immunoSEQ multiplex PCR; TCRdb has only the in-frame clones, and not every one. The sample lists approximately 37,000 clones; roughly a third were seen once. The V segment lost 2 bases and the J segment 5 bases; nucleotides outside the gene matches: 3. The CDR3 contains 14 residues. Looked up from germline, CDR1 is SGHNT and CDR2 is YENEEA. Treatment specified: randomized to nivolumab then ipilimumab (arm A) or the reverse (arm B). The chain links TRBV11-3 to TRBJ1-1; TRBD1 matches at 9 bases. This sequence originates from a human donor with melanoma. The material was tumor tissue (inferred from file names), obtained from a patient given nivolumab and ipilimumab in sequence. In nucleotides, the CDR3 is TGTGCCAGCAGCTTAAGGGACAGGGTGACTGAAGCTTTCTTT. It specifies CASSLRDRVTEAFF.